This TCR beta chain was identified in a study of blood T cells in healthy people across ages. Findings of the study overall: The authors considered diversity estimates from one million T cells to be underestimates. Relative to aged donors, long-lived donors carried more naive CD4+ cells and displayed higher diversity. Researchers report that TCR beta diversity correlated strongly with naive T cell percentage.

Germline V CDR1 and CDR2: DFQATT, SNEGSKA (reference sequence). The CDR3 is made up of 15 amino acids. Each donor's blood draw was approximately 10 milliliters of peripheral blood. Only a few counts were recorded for this clonotype. The antigen remains undetermined. PCR was performed a second time for 7 to 11 cycles using a sample-barcoded 5' primer and a J-beta primer mix. TCRdb itself ran the 5' RACE reads through MiXCR, one entry per CDR3 protein. The sample yields under 800,000 distinct CDR3 sequences, over 20% seen once. This TCR was recovered from a man aged 65 to 85 in good health. The rearrangement uses TRBV20-1 and TRBJ2-5, with TRBD1 matching over 10 bases. The closer fit of TRBJ2-1 to the DNA end suggests the J call may be wrong. The specimen sequenced was blood. The DNA of the CDR3 is TGCAGTGCTGTCGCCGGGACAGGGGCGAACAATGAGCAGTTCTTC. Its protein is CSAVAGTGANNEQFF.